The sequence of this T cell receptor (beta chain) was determined in a study of shared clonotypes between healthy human individuals. The assay was immunoSEQ multiplex PCR, and TCRdb's table has in-frame clones only and misses some. The table lists about 700,000 clones, roughly 94% of them singletons. The CDR3 sequence is 15 residues long. Trimming took 4 bases from V and 5 from J, leaving 15 bases between them. CDR1 and CDR2 from the germline V gene are SEHNR and FQNEAQ (reference sequence). CD45RO-negative, CCR7-positively selected cells formed the naive CD8 fraction, excluding terminally differentiated effector memory CD45RA+ cells.

The receptor comes from a man aged 30 to 45 in good health. The chain joins TRBV7-9 to TRBJ2-1, with D perhaps TRBD1 (6 bases). Sequencing used naive CD8+ T cells sorted from blood. In DNA form, the CDR3 reads TGTGCCAGCAGCTCGCCGAACAGGGTTAACAATGAGCAGTTCTTC. It specifies CASSSPNRVNNEQFF.